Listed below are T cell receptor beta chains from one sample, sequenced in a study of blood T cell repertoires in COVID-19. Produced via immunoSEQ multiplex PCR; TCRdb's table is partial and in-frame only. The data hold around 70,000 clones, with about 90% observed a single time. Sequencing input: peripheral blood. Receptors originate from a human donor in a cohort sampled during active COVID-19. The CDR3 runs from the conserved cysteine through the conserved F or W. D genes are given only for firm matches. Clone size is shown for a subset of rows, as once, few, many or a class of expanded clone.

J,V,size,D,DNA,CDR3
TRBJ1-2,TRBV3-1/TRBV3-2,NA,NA,TGTGCCAGCAGCCAAGGGCGGGACGGAGGCGTCTACACCTTC,CASSQGRDGGVYTF
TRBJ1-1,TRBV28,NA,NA,TGTGCCAGCAGTTTTTCCCCCGAGGCGACTGAAGCTTTCTTT,CASSFSPEATEAFF
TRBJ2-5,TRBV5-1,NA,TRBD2,TGCGCCAGCAGCTTGGGTGCCGGGGGGGCTCGGGAGACCCAGTACTTC,CASSLGAGGARETQYF
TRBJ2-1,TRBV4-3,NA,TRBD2,TGCGCCAGCAGCCAAGATCTACTAGCGGGATCTCCTGAGCAGTTCTTC,CASSQDLLAGSPEQFF
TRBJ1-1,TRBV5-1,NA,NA,TGCGCCAGCAGCAGAAACAGGGAAGAGAACACTGAAGCTTTCTTT,CASSRNREENTEAFF
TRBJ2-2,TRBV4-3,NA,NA,TGCGCCAGCAGCCAAGATTGGACATTACCCGGGGAGCTGTTTTTT,CASSQDWTLPGELFF
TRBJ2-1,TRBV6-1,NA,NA,TGTGCCAGCAGTGAAGCTATAACGAGCGGGCAACTAATCGGGAATGAGCAGTTCTTC,CASSEAITSGQLIGNEQFF
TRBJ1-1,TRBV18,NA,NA,TGTGCCAGCTCACCCCGGAGGGACACTGAAGCTTTCTTT,CASSPRRDTEAFF
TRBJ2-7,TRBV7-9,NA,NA,TGTGCCAGCAGCTTATCCCCTCAGGGCAGGCAGTACTTC,CASSLSPQGRQYF
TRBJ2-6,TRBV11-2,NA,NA,TGTGCCAGCAGGCCCCAGGGTACTGGGGCCAACGTCCTGACTTTC,CASRPQGTGANVLTF
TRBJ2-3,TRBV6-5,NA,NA,TGTGCCAGCAGTTACGGTGGGGGGACAGATACGCAGTATTTT,CASSYGGGTDTQYF
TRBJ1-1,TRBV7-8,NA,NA,TGTGCCAGCAGCTTAGGCGGGGAAGGCTACCCTAACACTGAAGCTTTCTTT,CASSLGGEGYPNTEAFF
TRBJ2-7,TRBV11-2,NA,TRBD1,TGTGCCAGCAGCACCGGGACAGGGGGCTACGAGCAGTACTTC,CASSTGTGGYEQYF
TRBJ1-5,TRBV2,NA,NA,TGTGCCAGCAGTGAATGGGGGCCAGAGACACCCAATCAGCCCCAGCATTTT,CASSEWGPETPNQPQHF
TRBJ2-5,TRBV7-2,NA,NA,TGTGCCAGCAGCCAAAGGGGGGGGGCGGAGACCCAGTACTTC,CASSQRGGAETQYF
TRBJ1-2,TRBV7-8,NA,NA,TGTGCCAGCAGCTTGGTTACCGGCGGGGGGCCAAACTATGGCTACACCTTC,CASSLVTGGGPNYGYTF
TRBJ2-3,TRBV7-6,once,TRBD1,TGTGCCAGCACCCTTGGGACAGGGGGCACAGATACGCAGTATTTT,CASTLGTGGTDTQYF
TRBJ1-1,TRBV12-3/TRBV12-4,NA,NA,TGTGCCAGCAGTTCCCGGGGTGGGTCCGGAGCTTTCTTT,CASSSRGGSGAFF
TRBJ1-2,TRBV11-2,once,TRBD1,TGTGCCAGCAGCTTAGGGACAGGGGGCTCAAACTATGGCTACACCTTC,CASSLGTGGSNYGYTF
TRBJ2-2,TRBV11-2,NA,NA,TGTGCCAGCAGCTTAGCCCGGCTAGCATGGCCTAACACCGGGGAGCTGTTTTTT,CASSLARLAWPNTGELFF
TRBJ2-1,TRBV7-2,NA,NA,TGTGCCAGCAGCTTAGGTTCCGGGAGCTCCTACAATGAGCAGTTCTTC,CASSLGSGSSYNEQFF
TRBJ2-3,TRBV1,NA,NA,TGCACCAGCAGCCAAGGGCGGACTAGCACAGATACGCAGTATTTT,CTSSQGRTSTDTQYF
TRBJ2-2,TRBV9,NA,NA,TGTGCCAGCAGCGTGGGGAGCAATACGAACACCGGGGAGCTGTTTTTT,CASSVGSNTNTGELFF
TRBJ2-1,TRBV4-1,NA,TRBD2,TGCGCCAGCAGCCGGGGTCGGGGGGATGAGCAGTTCTTC,CASSRGRGDEQFF
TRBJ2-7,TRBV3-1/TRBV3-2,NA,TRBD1,TGTGCCAGCAGCCAAGGGGTGGGACAGCACTACGAGCAGTACTTC,CASSQGVGQHYEQYF
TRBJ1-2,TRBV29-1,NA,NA,TGCAGCGCTGCCACCGACAGAACGGCGGTCTATGGCTACACCTTC,CSAATDRTAVYGYTF
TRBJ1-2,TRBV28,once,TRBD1,TGTGCCAGCAGTTTAGGGGCCCCCGGGACAGGCAACTATGGCTACACCTTC,CASSLGAPGTGNYGYTF
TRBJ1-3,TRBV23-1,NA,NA,TGCGCCAGCAGTCAATTTTTTGGCAGGAGAAACACCATATATTTT,CASSQFFGRRNTIYF
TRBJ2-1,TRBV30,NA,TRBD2,TGTGCCGGTTCGGTCCTAGCGGGAGGTTTGAAGGCCTACAATGAGCAGTTCTTC,CAGSVLAGGLKAYNEQFF
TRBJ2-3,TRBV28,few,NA,TGTGCCAGCAATGTTAGGGGGGGCGGCACAGATACGCAGTATTTT,CASNVRGGGTDTQYF
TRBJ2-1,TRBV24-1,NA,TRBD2,TGTGCCACCAGTGTCAGCGGGACTTACAATGAGCAGTTCTTC,CATSVSGTYNEQFF
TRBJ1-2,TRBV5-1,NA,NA,TGCGCCAGCAGCTTGTCCTCTAACTATGGCTACACCTTC,CASSLSSNYGYTF
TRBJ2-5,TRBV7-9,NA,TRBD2,TGTGCCAGCAGCCTTGTCCGACAGCGGGGGGGCGCAGAGACCCAGTACTTC,CASSLVRQRGGAETQYF
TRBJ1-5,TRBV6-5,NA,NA,TGTGCCAGCAGTTTCAGGGGAGGGCAGCCCCAGCATTTT,CASSFRGGQPQHF
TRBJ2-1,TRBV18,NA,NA,TGTGCCAGCTCCCCCAGGGTGAACAATGAGCAGTTCTTC,CASSPRVNNEQFF
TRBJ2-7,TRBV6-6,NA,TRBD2,TGTGCCAGCACCTCCCAGCGGGGCTCCTACGAGCAGTACTTC,CASTSQRGSYEQYF
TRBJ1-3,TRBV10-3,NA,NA,TGTGCCATCAGTGAGTCGGGGGACATCTCTGGAAACACCATATATTTT,CAISESGDISGNTIYF
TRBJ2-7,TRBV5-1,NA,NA,TGCGCCAGCAGTACAGGTCCGCCCTACGAGCAGTACTTC,CASSTGPPYEQYF
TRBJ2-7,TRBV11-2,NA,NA,TGTGCCAGCAGCTTAGACAGGGATCAGCAGTACTTC,CASSLDRDQQYF
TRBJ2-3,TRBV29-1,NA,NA,TGCAGCGTTGATATCCCGGTCTGTATTGCGGATACGCAGTATTTT,CSVDIPVCIADTQYF
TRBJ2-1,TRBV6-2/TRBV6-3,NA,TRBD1,TGTGCCAGCAGTTCAGGGGGTGAGCAGTTCTTC,CASSSGGEQFF
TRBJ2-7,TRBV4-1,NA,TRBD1,TGCGCCAGCAGCCAAGAGGGGACAGGGGGGCCCTACGAGCAGTACTTC,CASSQEGTGGPYEQYF
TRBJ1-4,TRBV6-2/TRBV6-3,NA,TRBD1,TGTGCCAGCAGTTCACGACAGGGCGCAACTAATGAAAAACTGTTTTTT,CASSSRQGATNEKLFF
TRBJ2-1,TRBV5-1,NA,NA,TGCGCCAGCAGCTTGGCCGACAGCTCTCGCCCCAATGAGCAGTTCTTC,CASSLADSSRPNEQFF